This note documents a single TCR beta chain sequence. The data were obtained in a study of shared clonotypes between healthy human individuals. The healthy adult donors were HIV-negative and reported no recent acute infections or vaccinations. In the authors' methods: ImmunoSEQ junction-only sequences lacked quality scores, so their filtering differed. Assay: immunoSEQ multiplex PCR; the TCRdb copy retains only in-frame clones and omits some. V and J calls and clone size are copied from that table; D and trimming were computed from the DNA. The sample consists of more than 450,000 clones, approximately 79% of them appearing once. Germline assignment: CDR1 MNHEY and CDR2 SVGAGI. CDR3 length: 15 residues. After removal of 5 bases from V and 4 bases from J, the junction contained 8 bases not matched to a gene.

This TCR came from a woman between 40 and 55 years old in good health. Some clones in this sample may be carry-over from other donors' samples. The chain combines TRBV6-5 with TRBJ2-5; 9 positions match TRBD2. The sequencing input was PBMCs. In DNA, the CDR3 is TGTGCCAGCAGTATGCTAGCGGGATGGATAGAGACCCAGTACTTC. It is translated as CASSMLAGWIETQYF.